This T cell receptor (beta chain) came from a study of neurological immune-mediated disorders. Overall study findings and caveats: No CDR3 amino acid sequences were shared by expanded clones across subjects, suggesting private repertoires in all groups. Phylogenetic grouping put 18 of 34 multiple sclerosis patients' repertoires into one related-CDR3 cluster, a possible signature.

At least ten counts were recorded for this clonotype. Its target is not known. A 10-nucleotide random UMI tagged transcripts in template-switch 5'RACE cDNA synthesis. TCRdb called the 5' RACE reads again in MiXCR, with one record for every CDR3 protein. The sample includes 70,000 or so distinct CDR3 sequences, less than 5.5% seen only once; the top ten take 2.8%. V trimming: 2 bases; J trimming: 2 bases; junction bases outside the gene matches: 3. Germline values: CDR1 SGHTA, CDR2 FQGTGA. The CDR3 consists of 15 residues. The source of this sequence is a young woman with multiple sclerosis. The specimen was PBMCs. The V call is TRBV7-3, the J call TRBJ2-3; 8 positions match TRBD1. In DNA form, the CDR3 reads TGTGCCAGCAGCTTACGCAGGGGGCCCACAGATACGCAGTATTTT. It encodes CASSLRRGPTDTQYF.